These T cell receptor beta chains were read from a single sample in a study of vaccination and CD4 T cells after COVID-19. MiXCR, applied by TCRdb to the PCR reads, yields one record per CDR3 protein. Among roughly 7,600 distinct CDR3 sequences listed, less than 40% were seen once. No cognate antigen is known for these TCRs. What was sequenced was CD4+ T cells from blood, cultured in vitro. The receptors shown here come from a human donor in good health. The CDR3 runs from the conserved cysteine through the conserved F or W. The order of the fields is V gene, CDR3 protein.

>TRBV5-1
CASSLFRGSQETQYF
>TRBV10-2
CASSEPRQGHYGYTF
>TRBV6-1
CASSEAGGANVLTF
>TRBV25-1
CASSDRRGGAGGYTF
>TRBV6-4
CASSDSPGLDEQFF
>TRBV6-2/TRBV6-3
CASSSQGTGELFF
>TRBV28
CASRRRDTKPRGSPLHF
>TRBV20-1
CSARETGGEYF
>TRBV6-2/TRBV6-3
CASSDNNEQFF
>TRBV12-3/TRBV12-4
CASSLDRGGDEQYF
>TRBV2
CASRISTDTQYF
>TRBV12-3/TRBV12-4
CASSLKGAYNSPLHF
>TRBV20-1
CSAPDRGDYGYTF
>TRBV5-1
CASSLEVQGRLRTQYF
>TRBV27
CASRRVVLRGRGETQYF
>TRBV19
CATRSRRTNTEAFF
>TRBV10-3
CAIRRDNSPLHF
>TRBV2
CASSGGVTNEKLFF
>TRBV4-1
CASGVRNNSPLHF
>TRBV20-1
CSASSGWSGEQYF
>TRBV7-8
CASTPGRGGDRYEQYF
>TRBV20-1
CSAVPTVMGRTEAFF
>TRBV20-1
CSASPGQVIYNEQFF
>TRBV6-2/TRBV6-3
CASTTGGDYGYTF
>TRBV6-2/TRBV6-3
CASRPKMDRGIEAFF
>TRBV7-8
CASSLNGNTQYF
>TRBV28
CASSLPGQPMNTEAFF